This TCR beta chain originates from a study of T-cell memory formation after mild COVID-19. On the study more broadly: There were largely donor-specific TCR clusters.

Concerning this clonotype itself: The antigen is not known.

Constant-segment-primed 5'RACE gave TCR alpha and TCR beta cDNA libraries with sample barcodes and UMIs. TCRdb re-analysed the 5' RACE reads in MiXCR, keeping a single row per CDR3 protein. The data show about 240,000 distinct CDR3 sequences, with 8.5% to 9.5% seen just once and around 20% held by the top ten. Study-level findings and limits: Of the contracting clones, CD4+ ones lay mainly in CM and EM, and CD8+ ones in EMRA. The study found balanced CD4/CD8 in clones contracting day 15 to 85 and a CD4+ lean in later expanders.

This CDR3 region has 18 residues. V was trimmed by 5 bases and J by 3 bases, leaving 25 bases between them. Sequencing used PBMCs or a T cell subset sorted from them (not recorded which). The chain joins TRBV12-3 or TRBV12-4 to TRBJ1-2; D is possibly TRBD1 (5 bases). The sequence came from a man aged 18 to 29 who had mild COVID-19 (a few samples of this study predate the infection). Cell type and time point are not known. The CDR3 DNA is TGTGCCAGCAGTGAAGGGATAGGGGCCTTAAAACTTGACTATGGCTACACCTTC. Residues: CASSEGIGALKLDYGYTF.